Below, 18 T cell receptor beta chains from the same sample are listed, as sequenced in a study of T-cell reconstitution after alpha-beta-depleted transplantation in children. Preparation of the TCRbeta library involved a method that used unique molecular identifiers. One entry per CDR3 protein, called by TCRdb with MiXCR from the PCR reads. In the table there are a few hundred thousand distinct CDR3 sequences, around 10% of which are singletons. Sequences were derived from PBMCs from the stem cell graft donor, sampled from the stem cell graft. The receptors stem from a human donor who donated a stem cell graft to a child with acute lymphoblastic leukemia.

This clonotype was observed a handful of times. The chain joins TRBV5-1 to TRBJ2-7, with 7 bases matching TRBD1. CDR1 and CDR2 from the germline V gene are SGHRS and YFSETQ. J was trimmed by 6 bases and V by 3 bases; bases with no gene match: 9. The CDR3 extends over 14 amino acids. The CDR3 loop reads CASSWATAGGEQYF. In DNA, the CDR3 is TGCGCCAGCAGCTGGGCGACGGCAGGGGGCGAGCAGTACTTC.

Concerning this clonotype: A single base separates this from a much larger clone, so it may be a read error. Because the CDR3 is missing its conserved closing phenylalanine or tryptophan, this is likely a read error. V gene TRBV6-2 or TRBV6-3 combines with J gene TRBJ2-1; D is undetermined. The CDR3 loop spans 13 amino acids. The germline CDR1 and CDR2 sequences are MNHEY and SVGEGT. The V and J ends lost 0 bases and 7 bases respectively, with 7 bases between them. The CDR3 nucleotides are TGTGCCAGCAGTTACTCGGAACGGAATGAGCAGTTCTTA. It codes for CASSYSERNEQFL.

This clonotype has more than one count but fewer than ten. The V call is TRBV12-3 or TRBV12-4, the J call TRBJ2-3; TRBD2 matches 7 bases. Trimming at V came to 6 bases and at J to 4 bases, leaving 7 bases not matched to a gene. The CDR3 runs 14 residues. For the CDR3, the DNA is TGTGCCAGCAGGTCTTTGGGAGGGGCAGATACGCAGTATTTT. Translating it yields CASRSLGGADTQYF.

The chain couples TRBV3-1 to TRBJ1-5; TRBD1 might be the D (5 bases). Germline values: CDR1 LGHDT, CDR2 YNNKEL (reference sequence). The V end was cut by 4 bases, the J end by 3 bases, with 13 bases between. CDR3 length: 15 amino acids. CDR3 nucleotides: TGTGCCAGCAGCCCTAGGGGAGGGCTCAATCAGCCCCAGCATTTT. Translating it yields CASSPRGGLNQPQHF.

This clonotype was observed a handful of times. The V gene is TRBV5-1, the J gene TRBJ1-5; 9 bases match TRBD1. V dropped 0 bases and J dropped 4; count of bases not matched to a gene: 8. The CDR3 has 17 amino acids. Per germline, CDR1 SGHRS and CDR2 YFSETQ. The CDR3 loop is CASSLDGWGQGNQPQHF. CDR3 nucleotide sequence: TGCGCCAGCAGCTTGGACGGTTGGGGACAGGGTAATCAGCCCCAGCATTTT.

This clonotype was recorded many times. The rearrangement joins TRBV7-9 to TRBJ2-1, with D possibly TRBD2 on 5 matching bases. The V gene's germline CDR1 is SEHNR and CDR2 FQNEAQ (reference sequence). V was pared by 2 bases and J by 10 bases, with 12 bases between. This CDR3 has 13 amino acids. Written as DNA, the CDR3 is TGTGCCAGCAGCTTATCCGGGAAGGGAGAGCAGTTCTTC. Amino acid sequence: CASSLSGKGEQFF. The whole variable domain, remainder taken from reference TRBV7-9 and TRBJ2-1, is DTGVSQNPRHKITKRGQNVTFRCDPISEHNRLYWYRQTLGQGPEFLTYFQNEAQLEKSRLLSDRFSAERPKGSFSTLEIQRTEQGDSAMYLCASSLSGKGEQFFGPGTRLTVL.

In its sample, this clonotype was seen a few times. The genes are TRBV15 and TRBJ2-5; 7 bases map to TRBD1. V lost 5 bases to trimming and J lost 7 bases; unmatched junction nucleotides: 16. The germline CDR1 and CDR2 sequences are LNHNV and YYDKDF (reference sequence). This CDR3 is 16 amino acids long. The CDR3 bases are TGTGCCACCAGCCCTCGGACAGGCAAAGGGCAGGGGACCCAGTACTTC. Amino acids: CATSPRTGKGQGTQYF. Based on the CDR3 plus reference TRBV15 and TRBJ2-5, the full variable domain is DAMVIQNPRYQVTQFGKPVTLSCSQTLNHNVMYWYQQKSSQAPKLLFHYYDKDFNNEADTPDNFQSRRPNTSFCFLDIRSPGLGDTAMYLCATSPRTGKGQGTQYFGPGTRLLVL.

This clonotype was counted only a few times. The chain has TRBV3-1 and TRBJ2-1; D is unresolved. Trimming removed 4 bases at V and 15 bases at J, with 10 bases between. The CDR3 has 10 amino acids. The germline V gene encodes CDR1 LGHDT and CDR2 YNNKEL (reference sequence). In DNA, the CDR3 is TGTGCCAGCAGCCCCACCTGGGGGTTCTTC. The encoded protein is CASSPTWGFF.

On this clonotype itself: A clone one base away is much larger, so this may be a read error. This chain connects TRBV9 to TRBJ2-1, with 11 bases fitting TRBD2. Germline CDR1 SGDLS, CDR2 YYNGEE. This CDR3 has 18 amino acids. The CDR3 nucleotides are TGTGCCAGCAGCGTAGGGCTAGCGGGAGGAAAGTCCTACAATCAGCAGTTCTTC. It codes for CASSVGLAGGKSYNQQFF.

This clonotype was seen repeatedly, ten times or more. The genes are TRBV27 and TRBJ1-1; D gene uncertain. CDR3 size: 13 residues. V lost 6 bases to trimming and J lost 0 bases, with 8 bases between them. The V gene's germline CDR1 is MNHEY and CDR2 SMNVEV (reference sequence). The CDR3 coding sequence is TGTGCCAGCAGCTTACGGCTGAACACTGAAGCTTTCTTT. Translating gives CASSLRLNTEAFF.

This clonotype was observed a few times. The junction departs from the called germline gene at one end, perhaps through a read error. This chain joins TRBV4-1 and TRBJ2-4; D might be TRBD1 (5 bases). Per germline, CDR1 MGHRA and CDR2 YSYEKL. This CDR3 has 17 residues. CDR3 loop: CASGQGRQYSAKNIQYF. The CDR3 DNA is TGCGCCAGCGGCCAAGGACGACAGTACTCAGCCAAAAACATTCAGTACTTC.

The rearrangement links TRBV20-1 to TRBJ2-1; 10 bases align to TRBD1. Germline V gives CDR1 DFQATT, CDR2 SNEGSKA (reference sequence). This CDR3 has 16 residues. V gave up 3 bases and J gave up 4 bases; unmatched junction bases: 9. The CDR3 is CSASPAGDRGYNEQFF. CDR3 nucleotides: TGCAGTGCTAGTCCCGCCGGGGACAGGGGATACAATGAGCAGTTCTTC.

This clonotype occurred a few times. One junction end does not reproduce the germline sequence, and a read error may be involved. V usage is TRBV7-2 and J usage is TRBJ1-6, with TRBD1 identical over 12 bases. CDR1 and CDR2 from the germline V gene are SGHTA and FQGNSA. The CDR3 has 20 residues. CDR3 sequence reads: CASSLASPGQGAVWVSPLHF. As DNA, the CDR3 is TGTGCCAGCAGCCTAGCGTCTCCGGGACAGGGGGCGGTTTGGGTTTCACCCCTCCACTTT.

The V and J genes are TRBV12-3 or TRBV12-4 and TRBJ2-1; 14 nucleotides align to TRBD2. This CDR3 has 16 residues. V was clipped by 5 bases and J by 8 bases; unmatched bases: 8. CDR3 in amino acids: CASSHPGTSGSDEQFF. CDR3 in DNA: TGTGCCAGCAGTCACCCTGGGACTAGCGGGAGCGATGAGCAGTTCTTC.

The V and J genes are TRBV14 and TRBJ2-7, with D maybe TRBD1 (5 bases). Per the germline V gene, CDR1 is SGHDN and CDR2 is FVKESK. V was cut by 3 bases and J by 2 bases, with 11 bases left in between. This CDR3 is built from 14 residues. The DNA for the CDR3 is TGTGCCAGCAGCCACGTAGGGGCAGCCTACGAGCAGTACTTC. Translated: CASSHVGAAYEQYF.

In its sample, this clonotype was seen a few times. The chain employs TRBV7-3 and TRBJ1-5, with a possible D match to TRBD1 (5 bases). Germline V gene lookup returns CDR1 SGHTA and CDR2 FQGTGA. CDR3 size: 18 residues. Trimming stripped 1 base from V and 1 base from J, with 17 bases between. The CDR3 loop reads CASSLIGAGTVSNQPQHF. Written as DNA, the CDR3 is TGTGCCAGCAGCTTAATAGGTGCCGGGACCGTGAGCAATCAGCCCCAGCATTTT.

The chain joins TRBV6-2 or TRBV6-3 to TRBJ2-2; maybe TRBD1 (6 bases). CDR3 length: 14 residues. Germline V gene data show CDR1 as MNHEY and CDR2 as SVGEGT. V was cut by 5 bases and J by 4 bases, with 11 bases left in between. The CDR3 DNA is TGTGCCAGCAGTAGGGGACACAGCACCGGGGAGCTGTTTTTT. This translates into CASSRGHSTGELFF.

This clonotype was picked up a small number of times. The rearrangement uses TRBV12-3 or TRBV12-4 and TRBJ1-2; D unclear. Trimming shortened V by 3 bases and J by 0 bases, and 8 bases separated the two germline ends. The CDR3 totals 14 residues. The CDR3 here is CASSFTLANYGYTF. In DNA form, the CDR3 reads TGTGCCAGCAGTTTCACTCTAGCTAACTATGGCTACACCTTC.